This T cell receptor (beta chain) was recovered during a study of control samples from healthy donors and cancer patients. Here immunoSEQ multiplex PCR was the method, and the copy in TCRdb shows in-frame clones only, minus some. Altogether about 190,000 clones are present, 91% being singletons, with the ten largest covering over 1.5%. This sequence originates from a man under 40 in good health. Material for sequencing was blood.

The DNA of the CDR3 is TGTGCCAGCAGCTTAGTCCAGGGAAGCAATCAGCCCCAGCATTTT. Translated: CASSLVQGSNQPQHF. J is TRBJ1-5 and V is TRBV7-2; a weak D match, TRBD1 (5 bases). CDR1 is SGHTA and CDR2 is FQGNSA in the germline V gene. The CDR3 has 15 residues. V lost 1 base, J lost 1 base, and 8 bases lay in between. Drawing the rest from reference TRBV7-2 and TRBJ1-5, the complete variable domain is GAGVSQSPSNKVTEKGKDVELRCDPISGHTALYWYRQSLGQGLEFLIYFQGNSAPDKSGLPSDRFSAERTGGSVSTLTIQRTQQEDSAVYLCASSLVQGSNQPQHFGDGTRLSIL.